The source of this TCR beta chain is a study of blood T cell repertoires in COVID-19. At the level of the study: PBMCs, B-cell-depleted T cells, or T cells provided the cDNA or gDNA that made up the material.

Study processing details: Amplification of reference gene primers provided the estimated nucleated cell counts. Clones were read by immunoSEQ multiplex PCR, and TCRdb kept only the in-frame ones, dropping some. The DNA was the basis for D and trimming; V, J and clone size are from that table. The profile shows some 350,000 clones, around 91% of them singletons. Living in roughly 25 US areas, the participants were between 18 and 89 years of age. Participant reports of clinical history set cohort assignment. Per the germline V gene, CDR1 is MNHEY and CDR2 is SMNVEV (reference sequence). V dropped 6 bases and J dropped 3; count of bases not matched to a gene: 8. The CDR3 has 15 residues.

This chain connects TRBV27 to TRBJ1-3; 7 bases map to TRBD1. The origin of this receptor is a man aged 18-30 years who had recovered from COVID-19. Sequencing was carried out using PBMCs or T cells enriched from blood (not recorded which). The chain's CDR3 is CASRGVRDSGNTIYF. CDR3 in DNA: TGTGCCAGCAGGGGGGTTAGGGACAGTGGAAACACCATATATTTT.